This TCR beta chain was sequenced during a study of response to subunit inactivated influenza vaccine. Study-wide points: Few additional T cells are recruited per seasonal influenza vaccination, authors suggested.

TCRdb independently ran MiXCR on the RT-PCR reads; one entry per CDR3 protein. Of about 530,000 distinct CDR3 sequences listed, 10% to 15% are singletons. This clonotype was detected only a few times. The antigen remains undetermined. This TCR came from a man aged 50 to 60 who received an inactivated influenza vaccine. The sequenced sample was PBMCs from blood, obtained on the day of vaccination.

This CDR3 reads CASSPGSPNEKLFF. CDR3 sequence (DNA): TGCGCCAGCAGTCCGGGGAGCCCCAATGAAAAACTGTTTTTT. The J gene is TRBJ1-4, the V gene TRBV5-1, with D unresolved. The germline V and J ends were trimmed by 5 bases and 5 bases, with 13 bases remaining between them. The CDR3 totals 14 residues. CDR1 is SGHRS and CDR2 is YFSETQ in the germline V gene. Full variable domain (missing parts from reference TRBV5-1 and TRBJ1-4): KAGVTQTPRYLIKTRGQQVTLSCSPISGHRSVSWYQQTPGQGLQFLFEYFSETQRNKGNFPGRFSGRQFSNSRSEMNVSTLELGDSALYLCASSPGSPNEKLFFGSGTQLSVL.